This is a list of T cell receptor beta chains from one sample in a study of T cell responses to AZD1222 COVID-19 vaccine. Sequencing used immunoSEQ multiplex PCR; TCRdb keeps in-frame clones, though not all of them. The data show around 140,000 clones, approximately 90% seen once. The sample here was peripheral blood, taken on day 0 of AZD1222 vaccination. Receptors originate from an adult in good health. CDR3s include the opening cysteine and the closing phenylalanine or tryptophan. D genes are given only for firm matches. Not all rows give a size; the values are once, few, many and, for expanded clones, a class.

j_call,clone_size,v_call,d_call,cdr3_nt,cdr3_aa
TRBJ2-2,-,TRBV18,TRBD2,TGTGCCAGCTCACCACCCGGGAGGAGAAACACCGGGGAGCTGTTTTTT,CASSPPGRRNTGELFF
TRBJ1-1,-,TRBV5-6,-,TGTGCCAGCAGCTTGAGGCGGACGCTTGAAGCTTTCTTT,CASSLRRTLEAFF
TRBJ1-2,-,TRBV9,-,TGTGCCAGCAGCGTATTAGCAGGGAACTATGGCTACACCTTC,CASSVLAGNYGYTF
TRBJ2-2,-,TRBV9,-,TGTGCCAGCAGCGAAGATATCCCGGAGAGGGGGGATGCCGGGGAGCTGTTTTTT,CASSEDIPERGDAGELFF
TRBJ1-1,-,TRBV30,-,TGTGCCTGGAGTGTGGGGGGGGGCAGGACTGAAGCTTTCTTT,CAWSVGGGRTEAFF
TRBJ2-1,-,TRBV7-3,TRBD2,TGTGCCAGCAGCTCCTGGGGGGGTTTCTACAATGAGCAGTTCTTC,CASSSWGGFYNEQFF
TRBJ1-1,-,TRBV18,-,TGTGCCAGCTCACCGGACGTGAACACTGAAGCTTTCTTT,CASSPDVNTEAFF
TRBJ1-5,-,TRBV27,-,TGTGCCAGCACCGCTGGGGCGGGCAATCAGCCCCAGCATTTT,CASTAGAGNQPQHF
TRBJ1-1,once,TRBV10-3,-,TGTGCCATCAGTGAGTCCAACTGGGGTCGGGGGAACACTGAAGCTTTCTTT,CAISESNWGRGNTEAFF
TRBJ2-5,-,TRBV12-3/TRBV12-4,-,TGTGCCAGCCGATGGGGGGCGGAAGAGACCCAGTACTTC,CASRWGAEETQYF
TRBJ1-1,once,TRBV3-1/TRBV3-2,-,TGTGCCAGCAGCCGGACGGAGAACACTGAAGCTTTCTTT,CASSRTENTEAFF
TRBJ2-5,-,TRBV21-1,-,TGTGCCAGCAGCAAAGGCGGCGCACAGCCAGGGATAGAAGAAGACCAGTACTTC,CASSKGGAQPGIEEDQYF
TRBJ1-4,-,TRBV10-3,-,TGTGCCATCAGTGAGTCGCAGGCGGAGGGGGGTTGGGAAAAACTGTTTTTT,CAISESQAEGGWEKLFF
TRBJ2-4,-,TRBV6-2/TRBV6-3,TRBD1,TGTGCCAGCAGTTACGTGGACAGGCTAGCCAAAAACATTCAGTACTTC,CASSYVDRLAKNIQYF
TRBJ1-2,few,TRBV15,-,TGTGCCACCAGCAGAGGCGTCAGGGGACTCAACTATGGCTACACCTTC,CATSRGVRGLNYGYTF
TRBJ2-4,-,TRBV29-1,-,TGCAGCGTTGACCCGGGGAGGAACATTCAGTACTTC,CSVDPGRNIQYF
TRBJ1-1,-,TRBV2,TRBD1,TGTGCCAGCAGCGAGAGAGGGGGCACGGTCACTGAAGCTTTCTTT,CASSERGGTVTEAFF
TRBJ1-1,once,TRBV7-2,TRBD1,TGTGCCAGCAGCTTAGTTTCAGGGGGGACCCTGAACACTGAAGCTTTCTTT,CASSLVSGGTLNTEAFF
TRBJ2-3,-,TRBV28,-,TGTGCCAGCAGTTTTCCGGGGACGCAGTATTTT,CASSFPGTQYF
TRBJ2-2,-,TRBV28,TRBD1,TGTGCCAGCAGGACTTACAGGGGGCCCTATGCGAACACCGGGGAGCTGTTTTTT,CASRTYRGPYANTGELFF
TRBJ2-1,-,TRBV18,TRBD2,TGTGCCAGCTCACCCTTAGCGGGTTCCGTCTACAATGAGCAGTTCTTC,CASSPLAGSVYNEQFF
TRBJ2-3,-,TRBV6-5,-,TGTGCCAGCAGTTACTCAAAGACCTTTCCCACAGATACGCAGTATTTT,CASSYSKTFPTDTQYF
TRBJ2-1,-,TRBV28,-,TGTGCCAGCAGCCAAGGGGCCTACAATGAGCAGTTCTTC,CASSQGAYNEQFF
TRBJ2-1,-,TRBV3-1/TRBV3-2,TRBD1,TGTGCCAGCAGCCAAGATCACCCAGGGGGCAAATACAATGAGCAGTTCTTC,CASSQDHPGGKYNEQFF
TRBJ1-2,-,TRBV7-9,-,TGTGCCAGCAGTACTTTGACATCTAACTATGGCTACACCTTC,CASSTLTSNYGYTF
TRBJ2-3,-,TRBV7-3,TRBD2,TGTGCCAGCAGCCAGGGGCTAGCGGGAGGGGCAGATACGCAGTATTTT,CASSQGLAGGADTQYF
TRBJ2-7,-,TRBV19,-,TGTGCCAGTAGTTGGGGAGTTAACTACGAGCAGTACTTC,CASSWGVNYEQYF
TRBJ1-3,-,TRBV5-4,TRBD1,TGTGCCAGCAGCTTGGAGACAGGGGCTGGAAACACCATATATTTT,CASSLETGAGNTIYF
TRBJ2-7,-,TRBV10-3,TRBD2,TGTGCCATCAGAGGGGCTAGCGGGACCTACGAGCAGTACTTC,CAIRGASGTYEQYF
TRBJ1-3,-,TRBV28,-,TGTGCCAGCCGGGACGGCTCTGGAAACACCATATATTTT,CASRDGSGNTIYF
TRBJ2-1,-,TRBV15,-,TGTGCCACCAGCAGAGAACGCCCAGGGCCGTACAATGAGCAGTTCTTC,CATSRERPGPYNEQFF
TRBJ2-6,once,TRBV28,-,TGTGCCAGCAGTCTGGGGGGAACTTCTGGGGCCAACGTCCTGACTTTC,CASSLGGTSGANVLTF
TRBJ2-7,-,TRBV9,TRBD2,TGTGCCAGCAGCGTGACTAGCGCCTCCTACGAGCAGTACTTC,CASSVTSASYEQYF
TRBJ2-2,-,TRBV27,TRBD2,TGTGCCAGCAGTTTAAGAGCTAGCGGGAGATGGACCGGGGAGCTGTTTTTT,CASSLRASGRWTGELFF
TRBJ2-1,once,TRBV7-2,-,TGTGCCAGCGCGAGAGGGGTTACGAATGAGCAGTTCTTC,CASARGVTNEQFF